Following are 16 T cell receptor beta chains from one sample sequenced in a study of T cell responses to AZD1222 COVID-19 vaccine. The protocol was immunoSEQ multiplex PCR, while the TCRdb copy is restricted to in-frame clones and leaves out a portion. This sample carries some 96,000 clones, around 90% of them seen once, and the ten largest clones take under 2%. Source: peripheral blood, taken on day 0 of AZD1222 vaccination. The receptors shown here come from an adult in good health.

The chain recombines TRBV30 with TRBJ2-1; 7 bases are a match to TRBD2. Per the germline V gene, CDR1 is GTSNPN and CDR2 is SVGIG (reference sequence). This CDR3 comprises 15 residues. The junction had 5 bases not matched to a gene; V was cut back by 0 bases and J by 3 bases. CDR3 DNA sequence: TGTGCCTGGAGTGTAACGTCGGGAGGCTACAATGAGCAGTTCTTC. This encodes CAWSVTSGGYNEQFF.

This chain connects TRBV12-3 or TRBV12-4 to TRBJ1-4; tentative D call: TRBD1 (6 bases). The CDR3 is made up of 13 amino acids. V gave up 5 bases and J gave up 3 bases, with 7 bases separating them. DNA of the CDR3: TGTGCCAGCAGTGGGACACCTAATGAAAAACTGTTTTTT. Encoded protein: CASSGTPNEKLFF.

The V and J genes are TRBV25-1 and TRBJ1-4; 7 nucleotides align to TRBD1. Trimming cost V 3 bases and J 7 bases; bases outside gene matches: 11. The CDR3 loop spans 16 amino acids. Germline CDR1 MGHDK, CDR2 SYGVNS. The CDR3 is CASSDLNRGYGEKLFF. CDR3 in DNA: TGTGCCAGCAGTGACCTTAACAGGGGATACGGTGAAAAACTGTTTTTT.

This rearrangement joins TRBV9 to TRBJ2-2; D is tentatively TRBD1 or TRBD2 (6 bases each). The germline V gene encodes CDR1 SGDLS and CDR2 YYNGEE. The CDR3 sequence is 16 residues long. Trimming shortened V by 4 bases and J by 4 bases, and 17 bases separated the two germline ends. CDR3 nucleotide sequence: TGTGCCAGCAGCCCTCGAGGGGGGACTGCCACCGGGGAGCTGTTTTTT. Its protein product is CASSPRGGTATGELFF.

This sequence joins TRBV6-6 and TRBJ1-1; possibly TRBD1 for D (5 bases). The CDR3 is made up of 15 amino acids. CDR1 and CDR2 (germline): MNHNY, SVGAGI (reference sequence). Between the trimmed V and J ends, which lost 0 bases and 5 bases, there was a span of 13 bases. DNA of the CDR3: TGTGCCAGCAGTTACTCGGGGGGTTTAGGTACTGAAGCTTTCTTT. Translating it yields CASSYSGGLGTEAFF.

The CDR3 DNA reads as TGCGCCAGCAGCCAACGATCTAGCGACACCTACAATGAGCAGTTCTTC. This encodes CASSQRSSDTYNEQFF. This sequence joins TRBV4-3 and TRBJ2-1; weak D call: TRBD2 (6 bases). The V gene's germline CDR1 is LGHNA and CDR2 YSLEER. The CDR3 is 16 amino acids. V lost 2 bases to trimming and J lost 2 bases, with 13 bases between them.

In the case of this clone: Other nucleotide sequences in the sample specify the same CDR3. The V and J genes are TRBV28 and TRBJ2-6; TRBD2 matches 9 bases. The CDR3 runs 20 residues. J gave up 2 bases and V 3 bases, and 14 bases lay outside the gene matches. Germline CDR1 MDHEN, CDR2 SYDVKM. CDR3 coding DNA: TGTGCCAGCAGTTTCCGGCGGGGGGGGACGCCTTTGCCTGGGGCCAACGTCCTGACTTTC. Translated, it gives CASSFRRGGTPLPGANVLTF. Full variable domain (rest looked up from reference TRBV28 and TRBJ2-6): DVKVTQSSRYLVKRTGEKVFLECVQDMDHENMFWYRQDPGLGLRLIYFSYDVKMKEKGDIPEGYSVSREKKERFSLILESASTNQTSMYLCASSFRRGGTPLPGANVLTFGAGSRLTVL.

This chain links TRBV7-9 with TRBJ1-4; a weak D match, TRBD1 (6 bases). V lost 1 base, J lost 2 bases, and 14 bases lay in between. The germline CDR1 and CDR2 sequences are SEHNR and FQNEAQ (reference sequence). This CDR3 spans 17 amino acids. The CDR3 DNA follows: TGTGCCAGCAGCTTAGGTTTCCTTGGACAGACTAATGAAAAACTGTTTTTT. Translated: CASSLGFLGQTNEKLFF.

J is TRBJ2-2 and V is TRBV7-9, with 8 bases fitting TRBD2. Germline-derived CDR1 and CDR2 are SEHNR and FQNEAQ (reference sequence). V shed 2 bases, J shed 3 bases, and the junction held 8 bases outside the gene matches. There are 17 residues in the CDR3. The CDR3 nucleotides read TGTGCCAGCAGCTTAATCTTGGCGGGAGGCGACACCGGGGAGCTGTTTTTT. Encoded protein: CASSLILAGGDTGELFF. Drawing the rest from reference TRBV7-9 and TRBJ2-2, the complete variable domain is DTGVSQNPRHKITKRGQNVTFRCDPISEHNRLYWYRQTLGQGPEFLTYFQNEAQLEKSRLLSDRFSAERPKGSFSTLEIQRTEQGDSAMYLCASSLILAGGDTGELFFGEGSRLTVL.

This rearrangement joins TRBV27 to TRBJ1-5; D perhaps matches TRBD1 (6 bases). Germline-derived CDR1 and CDR2 are MNHEY and SMNVEV (reference sequence). The V gene lost 3 bases and the J gene lost 5 bases, with 11 bases spanning the gap. The CDR3 runs to 14 residues. CDR3 sequence: CASSLRGAYQPQHF. The CDR3 DNA sequence: TGTGCCAGCAGTTTGCGGGGGGCGTATCAGCCCCAGCATTTT.

This clone showed up just a few times. This chain joins TRBV7-2 and TRBJ1-3; D perhaps matches TRBD1 (6 bases). The germline CDR1 and CDR2 sequences are SGHTA and FQGNSA. Trimming took 0 bases from V and 2 from J, leaving 11 bases between them. CDR3 length: 16 residues. Here the CDR3 DNA reads TGTGCCAGCAGCTTAGCGGTCACAGGGCCTGGAAACACCATATATTTT. This codes for CASSLAVTGPGNTIYF.

The genes are TRBV7-6 and TRBJ2-1; 9 positions agree with TRBD2. Germline lookup yields CDR1 SGHVS and CDR2 FNYEAQ. The CDR3 runs to 16 residues. V trimming: 0 bases; J trimming: 9 bases; junction bases outside the gene matches: 9. CDR3 region: CASSLAPRGRVSEQFF. The CDR3, as DNA: TGTGCCAGCAGCTTAGCCCCTCGCGGGAGGGTGAGTGAGCAGTTCTTC.

The V and J genes are TRBV2 and TRBJ1-6; perhaps TRBD1 as D (5 bases). V lost 2 bases and J 4 bases, leaving 9 bases between the germline ends. This CDR3 is built from 15 residues. Germline lookup yields CDR1 SNHLY and CDR2 FYNNEI. The CDR3 bases are TGTGCCAGCAGTGAAAAAGCAGGGTATAATTCACCCCTCCACTTT. This sequence encodes CASSEKAGYNSPLHF.

CDR3 in DNA: TGTGCCAGCAGTTTCGGGACAGGGGGTCCGAATGAAAAACTGTTTTTT. It encodes CASSFGTGGPNEKLFF. This rearrangement joins TRBV5-5 to TRBJ1-4, with TRBD1 matching over 11 bases. The CDR3 runs 16 residues. J gave up 5 bases and V 5 bases, and 8 bases lay outside the gene matches. Germline CDR1 reads SGHKS; CDR2 reads YYEKEE (reference sequence).

The chain combines TRBV21-1 with TRBJ2-1. TRBV21-1 is deemed a pseudogene. CDR3 length equals 12 residues. The CDR3 region has the DNA TGTGCCAGCAGCAAAGGGGACAATGAGCAGTTCTTC. Protein: CASSKGDNEQFF.

This rearrangement joins TRBV4-1 to TRBJ2-1; a possible D gene is TRBD2 (6 bases). Trimming shortened V by 3 bases and J by 4 bases, and 16 bases separated the two germline ends. The CDR3 is made up of 16 amino acids. Germline V gene data show CDR1 as MGHRA and CDR2 as YSYEKL. DNA of the CDR3: TGCGCCAGCAGCCAGCATAGCGGAGCTCCATACAATGAGCAGTTCTTC. Protein sequence: CASSQHSGAPYNEQFF.